The 10 T cell receptor beta chains reported below all come from one sample, sequenced in a study of blood T cells in healthy people across ages (dated by TCRdb to 2014 to 2015). The library came from 5' RACE. TCRdb lists the instrument as Illumina HiSeq 2500. A second PCR of about 6 to 12 cycles was performed with a sample-barcoded 5' primer and a J-beta primer mix. The raw public reads went through TCRdb reprocessing: fastp at Q25, MiXCR clone calling, in-frame beta chains kept. One record per CDR3 amino acid sequence lists the most common genes and DNA. The sample records around 500,000 distinct CDR3 sequences, 25% to 35% of which are singletons. 3% to 4% of the sample is held by the ten biggest clonotypes. These data also featured in a second study, about T cells of mothers and their children.

The sample taken for sequencing was blood. The receptors were sampled from a boy aged 2 to 9 in good health.

This chain joins TRBV27 and TRBJ1-5, with no clear D. V gave up 6 bases and J gave up 3 bases, with 15 bases separating them. Germline V lookup: CDR1 MNHEY, CDR2 SMNVEV (reference sequence). The CDR3 totals 15 residues. CDR3 sequence: CASSLQGQSNQPQHF. The CDR3 region has the DNA TGTGCCAGCAGCCTACAAGGGCAGTCCAATCAGCCCCAGCATTTT.

This chain uses TRBV2 with TRBJ2-7; D is unclear. The V end was cut by 7 bases, the J end by 0 bases, with 4 bases between. This CDR3 is 11 amino acids long. Germline-derived CDR1 and CDR2 are SNHLY and FYNNEI. As DNA, the CDR3 is TGTGCCAGCACCGTCTCCTACGAGCAGTACTTC. Its translation is CASTVSYEQYF.

The rearrangement joins TRBV7-2 to TRBJ1-2; D call uncertain. The CDR3 covers 12 residues. Per germline, CDR1 SGHTA and CDR2 FQGNSA. V shed 5 bases and J shed 8 bases, with 12 bases lying between them. CDR3 DNA sequence: TGTGCCAGCAGCCTTCAACAAGGGGGCTACACCTTC. It is translated as CASSLQQGGYTF.

The chain is built from TRBV18 and TRBJ2-7; D remains unclear. V gave up 6 bases and J gave up 7 bases, with 16 bases separating them. Per the germline V gene, CDR1 is KGHSH and CDR2 is LQKENI. The CDR3 extends over 13 amino acids. The CDR3 region is CASSLGPSQEQYF. The CDR3 bases are TGTGCCAGCTCTCTCGGACCAAGTCAGGAGCAGTACTTC.

V usage is TRBV5-1 and J usage is TRBJ2-5, with 9 bases lining up with TRBD2. There are 16 residues in the CDR3. Germline CDR1 and CDR2: SGHRS and YFSETQ. V was clipped by 0 bases and J by 4 bases; unmatched bases: 7. CDR3 sequence reads: CASSLAGSGGGETQYF. The DNA for the CDR3 is TGCGCCAGCAGCTTGGCCGGTAGCGGGGGCGGAGAGACCCAGTACTTC.

This clonotype was recorded once. The chain has TRBV12-3 or TRBV12-4 and TRBJ2-3; no clear D. V lost 3 bases and J 2 bases, leaving 12 bases between the germline ends. The CDR3 has 15 amino acids. CDR3: CASSFSGQPTDTQYF. The CDR3 DNA is TGTGCCAGCAGTTTCAGTGGCCAGCCCACAGATACGCAGTATTTT.

With respect to this clonotype: A read error may produce the germline difference seen at one junction end. The chain uses TRBV2 and TRBJ1-1; D gene uncertain. Germline CDR1 reads SNHLY; CDR2 reads FYNNEI. The CDR3 is made up of 16 amino acids. The CDR3 sequence is CASSLDGVLLNTEAFF. The CDR3 bases are TGTGCCAGCAGCCTCGACGGGGTTTTGTTGAACACTGAGGCTTTCTTT.

At least ten counts were recorded for this clonotype. V and J are TRBV7-9 and TRBJ2-7; TRBD1 might be the D (5 bases). The CDR3 is made up of 12 amino acids. Germline CDR1 SEHNR, CDR2 FQNEAQ (reference sequence). Between the trimmed V and J ends, which lost 6 bases and 4 bases, there was a span of 10 bases. The CDR3 spells CASSLSGYEQYF. The CDR3 DNA follows: TGTGCCAGCAGTTTATCAGGGTACGAGCAGTACTTC.

This clonotype appeared many times. This chain connects TRBV4-3 to TRBJ2-3, with a weak D call TRBD2 (5 bases). Germline V gene sequence: CDR1 LGHNA, CDR2 YSLEER. The CDR3 is 15 residues long. Trimming cost V 0 bases and J 5 bases, with 12 bases left between them. CDR3 DNA sequence: TGCGCCAGCAGCCAAGAAGGAGCAGGAGGAGATACGCAGTATTTT. Its translation: CASSQEGAGGDTQYF.

The V gene is TRBV12-3 or TRBV12-4, the J gene TRBJ2-7; no firm D call. V lost 4 bases, J lost 3 bases, and 16 bases lay in between. This CDR3 has 15 amino acids. CDR3 bases: TGTGCCAGCAGTTCCCTCAAGATCAACCTCTACGAGCAGTACTTC. Encoded protein: CASSSLKINLYEQYF.